This T cell receptor beta chain appears in the sequencing data of a study of cytomegalovirus exposure and HLA in healthy donors. General observations from the study: Fewer N-insertions (relative to the roughly 700-donor mean) were reportedly seen in an Asian-associated ancestry cluster in a later analysis.

PCR primers comprised 60 Vbeta and 13 Jbeta primers. This table comes from immunoSEQ multiplex PCR, and its TCRdb copy is limited to in-frame clones, with some not included. The sample carries some 180,000 clones, 78% recorded once. CDR3 size: 14 residues. CDR1 and CDR2 (germline): LNHDA, SQIVND (reference sequence). Trimming took 5 bases from V and 3 from J, leaving 11 bases between them. A note on this clone: Its specificity is not known.

The sample comprised PBMCs. The sequence derives from a female donor in good health and CMV-seronegative. The rearrangement links TRBV19 to TRBJ1-5; no clear D gene. CDR3 bases: TGTGCCAGTAGTTCGCGGGGAGTCAATCAGCCCCAGCATTTT. It codes for CASSSRGVNQPQHF.